This T cell receptor (beta chain) was identified during a study of control samples from healthy donors and cancer patients. V lost 4 bases, J lost 5 bases, and 4 bases stayed unmatched. The CDR3 covers 14 residues. CDR1 MGHRA and CDR2 YSYEKL come from the germline V gene. Profiled with immunoSEQ multiplex PCR; TCRdb holds only in-frame clones, not every one. The sample records about 94,000 clones, 70% to 90% being singletons. The clonotype comes from a woman aged 45-65 years in good health. The sample was blood. The chain uses TRBV4-1 and TRBJ1-1; TRBD1 matches at 10 bases. In DNA form, the CDR3 reads TGCGCCAGCAGCCCCAGGACAGGGGGGACTGAAGCTTTCTTT. The encoded protein is CASSPRTGGTEAFF.